The 22 T cell receptor beta chains listed next were all sequenced from one sample in a study of T cells in Graves' hyperthyroidism and ophthalmopathy. Using RNA transcripts as the source, TCR beta CDR3 regions were amplified. First-round RT-PCR of the TCR CDR3 relied on the HTBI primer set. TCRdb redid the calling of the multiplex PCR reads with MiXCR, one entry per CDR3 protein. The repertoire holds about 360,000 distinct CDR3 sequences, with less than 15% as singletons. The specimen sequenced was blood. These receptors were obtained from a woman aged 18-29 years with Graves' hyperthyroidism.

This clonotype was found a few times. This sequence joins TRBV7-9 and TRBJ1-3; D is unresolved. Germline V lookup: CDR1 SEHNR, CDR2 FQNEAQ (reference sequence). The CDR3 covers 14 residues. The V end lost 6 bases, the J end lost 0 bases, and 9 bases lay between the germline ends. CDR3 loop: CASRPGYSGNTIYF. CDR3 nucleotide sequence: TGTGCCAGCAGACCGGGCTACTCTGGAAACACCATATATTTT.

The table lists this clonotype with a few counts. This rearrangement joins TRBV11-2 to TRBJ1-4; maybe TRBD1 (5 bases). Germline V gene sequence: CDR1 SGHAT, CDR2 FQNNGV. The germline V and J ends were trimmed by 2 bases and 8 bases, with 15 bases remaining between them. The CDR3 runs 15 residues. The DNA of the CDR3 is TGTGCCAGCAGCTTAATGGGGGAAAGTAGGGAAAAACTGTTTTTT. Amino acid sequence: CASSLMGESREKLFF.

Many counts were recorded for this clonotype. The V call is TRBV6-2 or TRBV6-3, the J call TRBJ1-6, with 7 bases identical to TRBD1. This CDR3 has 15 residues. Germline V CDR1 and CDR2: MNHEY, SVGEGT. V shed 3 bases, J shed 7 bases, and the junction held 6 bases outside the gene matches. The CDR3 coding sequence is TGTGCCAGCAGTTATTTTGGGACAGCAAATTCACCCCTCCACTTT. This codes for CASSYFGTANSPLHF.

In its sample, this clonotype was seen a few times. This sequence joins TRBV27 and TRBJ1-5; D is undetermined. This CDR3 contains 15 residues. V lost 4 bases to trimming and J lost 2 bases, with 12 bases between them. CDR1 and CDR2 (germline): MNHEY, SMNVEV (reference sequence). Here the CDR3 reads CASSSGVRGNQPQHF. In DNA form, the CDR3 reads TGTGCCAGCAGTTCTGGGGTTAGGGGCAATCAGCCCCAGCATTTT.

This clonotype was counted at least ten times. J is TRBJ1-1 and V is TRBV24-1, with 9 bases that match TRBD1. J was trimmed by 2 bases and V by 5 bases; bases with no gene match: 11. Per the germline V gene, CDR1 is KGHDR and CDR2 is SFDVKD. This CDR3 comprises 17 residues. CDR3 bases: TGTGCCACCAGTGCCTCGGGACAGGGTCTCCTAAACACTGAAGCTTTCTTT. Its translation is CATSASGQGLLNTEAFF.

The chain uses TRBV11-2 and TRBJ1-3; D ambiguous. The length of the CDR3 is 14 residues. V lost 1 base to trimming and J lost 3 bases, with 7 bases between them. Germline-derived CDR1 and CDR2 are SGHAT and FQNNGV. Here the CDR3 DNA reads TGTGCCAGCAGCTTAGCCGTAGGTGGAAACACCATATATTTT. It is translated as CASSLAVGGNTIYF.

This clonotype has at least ten counts. This rearrangement joins TRBV28 to TRBJ2-1; possible D gene TRBD1, 6 bases. V was clipped by 6 bases and J by 8 bases, with 26 bases between them. Looked up from germline, CDR1 is MDHEN and CDR2 is SYDVKM. This CDR3 comprises 17 residues. The CDR3 region has the DNA TGTGCCAGCAGCTACGGGACGATCATAGGGGGATGGGATGAGCAGTTCTTC. It translates to CASSYGTIIGGWDEQFF. Filled out from reference TRBV28 and TRBJ2-1, the complete variable domain reads DVKVTQSSRYLVKRTGEKVFLECVQDMDHENMFWYRQDPGLGLRLIYFSYDVKMKEKGDIPEGYSVSREKKERFSLILESASTNQTSMYLCASSYGTIIGGWDEQFFGPGTRLTVL.

This clonotype was counted ten times or more. The V gene is TRBV6-1, the J gene TRBJ2-5; D gene uncertain. V gave up 6 bases and J gave up 2 bases, with 16 bases separating them. This CDR3 is 15 amino acids long. Germline V gene sequence: CDR1 MNHNS, CDR2 SASEGT. The CDR3 DNA is TGTGCCAGCAGCCCCCGGGTCTTCGTACAAGAGACCCAGTACTTC. Translated, it gives CASSPRVFVQETQYF.

This clonotype has a count of ten or more. The chain links TRBV2 to TRBJ2-3; TRBD1 aligns across 7 bases. The trim removed 6 bases at V and 6 bases at J, leaving 9 bases unmatched. Germline V gene lookup returns CDR1 SNHLY and CDR2 FYNNEI. The CDR3 has 14 amino acids. This CDR3 is CASSWVRGLDTQYF. As DNA, the CDR3 is TGTGCCAGCAGCTGGGTCAGGGGGTTGGATACGCAGTATTTT.

This clonotype occurred many times. The chain uses TRBV3-1 and TRBJ2-1; the match to TRBD1 covers 8 bases. The CDR3 is 13 residues long. CDR1 LGHDT and CDR2 YNNKEL come from the germline V gene (reference sequence). V shed 1 base, J shed 12 bases, and the junction held 5 bases outside the gene matches. This CDR3 is CASSQAQGASQFF. In DNA, the CDR3 is TGTGCCAGCAGCCAAGCTCAGGGGGCCTCGCAGTTCTTC.

This clonotype was picked up many times. The chain combines TRBV18 with TRBJ2-1; 9 bases are a match to TRBD1. The CDR3 is 13 amino acids. The germline CDR1 and CDR2 sequences are KGHSH and LQKENI. J gave up 10 bases and V 3 bases, and 4 bases lay outside the gene matches. This CDR3 reads CASSPGTGSEQFF. The DNA for the CDR3 is TGTGCCAGCTCACCCGGGACAGGGAGCGAGCAGTTCTTC.

With regard to this clonotype: This may stem from a read error, because a much larger clone lies one nucleotide away. This chain joins TRBV20-1 and TRBJ1-2; perhaps TRBD1 as D (6 bases). V gave up 1 base and J gave up 2 bases, with 20 bases separating them. The CDR3 covers 17 residues. The germline CDR1 and CDR2 sequences are DFQATT and SNEGSKA (reference sequence). Here the CDR3 reads CSARASLPGHVNYGYTF. CDR3 nucleotide sequence: TGCAGTGCTAGAGCCAGTCTCCCGGGACATGTAAACTATGGCTACACCTTC.

Many counts were recorded for this clonotype. The gene calls are TRBV20-1 and TRBJ2-5, with D uncertain. CDR3 length: 12 amino acids. In germline, CDR1 is DFQATT, CDR2 SNEGSKA (reference sequence). The V and J ends lost 4 bases and 0 bases respectively, with 6 bases between them. As DNA, the CDR3 is TGCAGTGCTAACAAATACCAAGAGACCCAGTACTTC. It translates to CSANKYQETQYF.

This clonotype was observed a handful of times. The V gene is TRBV9, the J gene TRBJ2-3; 8 nucleotides line up with TRBD1. Trimming at V came to 0 bases and at J to 6 bases, leaving 6 bases not matched to a gene. Germline CDR1 and CDR2: SGDLS and YYNGEE. The CDR3 consists of 15 residues. The CDR3 nucleotides are TGTGCCAGCAGCGTAGACCAGGGGGCTTTCGATACGCAGTATTTT. Its translation is CASSVDQGAFDTQYF.

This clonotype was found many times. The J gene is TRBJ1-5, the V gene TRBV12-3 or TRBV12-4; D not certain. This CDR3 has 15 residues. With 1 base removed from V and 2 bases from J, the gap between germline ends came to 9 bases. CDR3 sequence reads: CASSLDRLGNQPQHF. The CDR3 region has the DNA TGTGCCAGCAGTTTAGACCGCCTAGGCAATCAGCCCCAGCATTTT.

This CDR3 reads CASSLVSIHTGELFF. The CDR3 nucleotides read TGTGCCAGCAGCTTAGTGTCTATACACACCGGGGAGCTGTTTTTT. This sequence joins TRBV6-2 or TRBV6-3 and TRBJ2-2; D not resolved. V was shortened by 6 bases and J by 3 bases, with 14 bases between the two germline ends. The CDR3 consists of 15 residues. Germline V gene sequence: CDR1 MNHEY, CDR2 SVGEGT.

This clonotype was observed at least ten times. The chain carries TRBV28 and TRBJ2-7; 7 nucleotides align to TRBD1. This CDR3 has 15 residues. Trimming at V came to 5 bases and at J to 0 bases, leaving 7 bases not matched to a gene. Germline-derived CDR1 and CDR2 are MDHEN and SYDVKM. CDR3 protein: CASSVPRDSSYEQYF. CDR3 bases: TGTGCCAGCAGTGTGCCCCGGGACAGCTCCTACGAGCAGTACTTC.

The V gene is TRBV27, the J gene TRBJ1-2; D gene unclear. The CDR3 runs to 15 residues. Between the trimmed V and J ends, which lost 2 bases and 8 bases, there was a span of 18 bases. Germline CDR1 is MNHEY and CDR2 is SMNVEV (reference sequence). In DNA, the CDR3 is TGTGCCAGCAGTTTACAGGCAGGTCAGGTGAAGGGCTACACCTTC. Residues: CASSLQAGQVKGYTF.

In this sample, this clonotype turned up many times. The chain combines TRBV20-1 with TRBJ2-7; the match to TRBD2 covers 8 bases. V shed 4 bases, J shed 2 bases, and the junction held 7 bases outside the gene matches. The CDR3 runs to 14 residues. CDR1 and CDR2 from the germline V gene are DFQATT and SNEGSKA (reference sequence). The CDR3 region is CSANPGLGPYEQYF. The CDR3 DNA sequence: TGCAGTGCTAACCCGGGACTAGGCCCCTACGAGCAGTACTTC.

In regard to this clonotype: A much larger clone sits a single nucleotide away, making a read error possible. It is likely a read error, because the conserved phenylalanine at the end of the CDR3 is missing. The chain carries TRBV20-1 and TRBJ2-1; no firm D call. This CDR3 region has 15 residues. Trimming took 4 bases from V and 0 from J, leaving 13 bases between them. CDR1 DFQATT and CDR2 SNEGSKA come from the germline V gene (reference sequence). In nucleotides, the CDR3 is TGCAGTGCTACTACGGACGGTAGCTCCTACAATGAGCAGTTCCTC. Translated, it gives CSATTDGSSYNEQFL.

This clonotype was seen many times. The CDR3: CSAIPIGGNSYEQYF. CDR3 nucleotides: TGCAGTGCCATACCCATAGGGGGGAATTCCTACGAGCAGTACTTC. This sequence joins TRBV20-1 and TRBJ2-7, with D perhaps given as TRBD1 or TRBD2 (6 bases each). Germline V gene data show CDR1 as DFQATT and CDR2 as SNEGSKA (reference sequence). The CDR3 runs to 15 residues. V was clipped by 6 bases and J by 1 base, with 19 bases between them.

The table lists this clonotype with many counts. The V and J genes are TRBV11-2 and TRBJ2-1; the match to TRBD2 covers 8 bases. V lost 2 bases and J lost 0; bases outside the gene matches: 6. This CDR3 region has 17 residues. Germline values: CDR1 SGHAT, CDR2 FQNNGV. CDR3 region: CASSLRTSINSYNEQFF. Here the CDR3 DNA reads TGTGCCAGCAGCTTACGGACTAGCATCAACTCCTACAATGAGCAGTTCTTC.